This T cell receptor beta chain is drawn from a study of cytomegalovirus exposure and HLA in healthy donors. PCR employed 60 Vbeta and 13 Jbeta primers. TCRdb's copy holds only in-frame clones and misses some; the assay was immunoSEQ multiplex PCR. This sample carries approximately 100,000 clones, about four fifths of them seen once, and the ten largest clones take approximately 5%. Concerning this clone itself: The antigen is not known.

Whole-study findings and limits: Under in vitro conditions, a few CMV-associated chains were confirmed as specific for CMV antigens. In a later analysis, a missense DCLRE1C variant was linked to TCR beta V- and J-gene trimming. Sequencing likely produced, as an artifact, a cluster of highly shared sequence variants. Most subjects had HLA-A and HLA-B alleles reportedly predicted accurately by TCR beta sequences.

Sequencing was carried out using PBMCs. The clonotype comes from a middle-aged woman in good health and CMV-seronegative.

CDR3 residues: CASSPDFYGYTF. In DNA, the CDR3 is TGTGCCAGCAGCCCGGACTTCTATGGCTACACCTTC. V and J are TRBV14 and TRBJ1-2; D is uncertain. The germline V gene has CDR1 SGHDN and CDR2 FVKESK. V was trimmed by 4 bases and J by 4 bases, leaving 7 bases between them. The CDR3 runs to 12 residues.